A single sample gave rise to the 18 T cell receptor beta chains below, sequenced in a study of T cells in Graves' hyperthyroidism and ophthalmopathy. The TCR beta CDR3 regions underwent amplification using RNA transcripts as the source. HTBI primers were used for first-round RT-PCR of the TCR CDR3. One entry per CDR3 protein, called by TCRdb with MiXCR from the multiplex PCR reads. The data contain about 530,000 distinct CDR3 sequences, 17% of them seen just once; the ten biggest clones take up around 17%. Sequenced material: blood. The receptor source for this set is a woman aged 18-29 years with Graves' ophthalmopathy.

In its sample, this clonotype was seen many times. The chain has TRBV6-1 and TRBJ1-1, with D possibly matching TRBD1 (6 bases). Germline loops: CDR1 MNHNS, CDR2 SASEGT. Deletions cut 5 bases from V and 2 bases from J, with 18 bases between. This CDR3 comprises 16 residues. For the CDR3, the DNA is TGTGCCAGCAGTTTCCCGCGGACAGACCTAAACACTGAAGCTTTCTTT. Translating gives CASSFPRTDLNTEAFF.

About this clonotype itself: A clone one base away is much larger, so this may be a read error. The V gene is TRBV28, the J gene TRBJ1-2; tentative D call: TRBD1 (5 bases). CDR3 length: 13 amino acids. Germline lookup yields CDR1 MDHEN and CDR2 SYDVKM. CDR3 coding DNA: TGTGCCGGCAGCCAAAGCGGGGGGTATGGCTACACCTTC. Protein product: CAGSQSGGYGYTF.

This clonotype has only a few counts. Since a much larger clone is just one base distant, this may be a read error. This rearrangement joins TRBV6-1 to TRBJ1-6, with D unresolved. Germline V gene data show CDR1 as MNHNS and CDR2 as SASEGT. This CDR3 region has 11 residues. V was clipped by 6 bases and J by 5 bases, with 2 bases between them. The CDR3 coding sequence is TGTGCCAGCAGGAATAATTCACCCCTCCACTTT. Protein product: CASRNNSPLHF.

The rearrangement links TRBV5-4 to TRBJ2-2; 15 nucleotides align to TRBD2. Germline loops: CDR1 SGHNT, CDR2 YYREEE (reference sequence). The junction had 4 bases not matched to a gene; V was cut back by 4 bases and J by 6 bases. The CDR3 runs to 16 residues. CDR3: CASSPGLAGGPGELFF. DNA for the CDR3: TGTGCCAGCAGCCCCGGACTAGCGGGAGGGCCCGGGGAGCTGTTTTTT.

This clonotype was seen repeatedly, ten times or more. The genes are TRBV20-1 and TRBJ1-2; D ambiguous. This CDR3 is built from 14 residues. Trimming took 4 bases from V and 0 from J, leaving 12 bases between them. CDR1 and CDR2 (germline): DFQATT, SNEGSKA (reference sequence). The CDR3 DNA sequence: TGCAGTGCTAAATTAACAGAAACTAACTATGGCTACACCTTC. Protein sequence: CSAKLTETNYGYTF.

This clonotype was seen a handful of times. The rearrangement uses TRBV5-6 and TRBJ1-5; a possible D gene is TRBD1 (5 bases). V was shortened by 0 bases and J by 8 bases, with 12 bases between the two germline ends. Germline V CDR1 and CDR2: SGHDT, YYEEEE. The CDR3 sequence is 14 residues long. The CDR3 region is CASSLGQGVEPQHF. CDR3 nucleotide sequence: TGTGCCAGCAGCTTGGGCCAGGGTGTAGAGCCCCAGCATTTT.

This clonotype was found many times. This chain joins TRBV12-3 or TRBV12-4 and TRBJ2-1; TRBD2 is a possible D gene (5 bases). The CDR3 runs 15 residues. The V end was cut by 6 bases, the J end by 3 bases, with 15 bases between. The CDR3 nucleotides are TGTGCCAGCAGGAGCCAAAGCGGTTACTACAATGAGCAGTTCTTC. Protein product: CASRSQSGYYNEQFF.

In this sample, this clonotype turned up a few times. The chain carries TRBV7-8 and TRBJ1-2; 10 bases match TRBD1. The CDR3 has 14 amino acids. V was clipped by 1 base and J by 6 bases; unmatched bases: 2. Germline loops: CDR1 SGHVS, CDR2 FQNEAQ. The CDR3 loop is CASSLEDRGNGYTF. In nucleotides, the CDR3 is TGTGCCAGCAGCTTAGAGGACAGGGGGAATGGCTACACCTTC.

By sample share, this clonotype is medium-sized (0.01 to 0.1%). J is TRBJ1-1 and V is TRBV5-8; 8 nucleotides agree with TRBD1. With V trimmed by 5 bases and J by 5 bases, 5 bases remained unmatched. The CDR3 loop spans 13 amino acids. Germline V gene sequence: CDR1 SGHTS, CDR2 YDEGEE. The CDR3 DNA reads as TGTGCCAGCAGGCCAGGGGGCGCGACTGAAGCTTTCTTT. Translation gives CASRPGGATEAFF.

This rearrangement joins TRBV27 to TRBJ1-1; a weak D match, TRBD1 (5 bases). The CDR3 totals 13 residues. Germline V gene sequence: CDR1 MNHEY, CDR2 SMNVEV (reference sequence). V shed 3 bases and J shed 8 bases, with 13 bases lying between them. The DNA for the CDR3 is TGTGCCAGCAGTTTCTTCCAGGGCGACGAAGCTTTCTTT. This codes for CASSFFQGDEAFF.

The sample holds many counts of this clonotype. The rearrangement joins TRBV18 to TRBJ2-2, with D uncertain. CDR1 and CDR2 (germline): KGHSH, LQKENI. The CDR3 length is 12 residues. Trimming cost V 6 bases and J 5 bases, with 7 bases left between them. Here the CDR3 reads CASSRYTGELFF. The CDR3 DNA reads as TGTGCCAGCTCGCGATATACCGGGGAGCTGTTTTTT.

V and J are TRBV29-1 and TRBJ2-3; the match to TRBD2 covers 10 bases. This CDR3 is 15 amino acids long. With 7 bases clipped from V and 4 bases from J, the junction kept 11 bases outside the gene matches. Germline CDR1 is SQVTM and CDR2 is ANQGSEA. CDR3 protein: CSGVGLAGEADTQYF. CDR3 nucleotides: TGCAGCGGGGTAGGCCTAGCGGGAGAGGCAGATACGCAGTATTTT.

At least ten counts were recorded for this clonotype. The chain recombines TRBV28 with TRBJ2-7, with 7 nucleotides matching TRBD1. V shed 6 bases, J shed 0 bases, and the junction held 11 bases outside the gene matches. The CDR3 is made up of 16 amino acids. Per germline, CDR1 MDHEN and CDR2 SYDVKM. CDR3 DNA sequence: TGTGCCAGCAGATCCAATGGACAGGTATTCTCCTACGAGCAGTACTTC. Translating gives CASRSNGQVFSYEQYF.

The gene calls are TRBV20-1 and TRBJ1-5, with 9 bases lining up with TRBD1. Germline V CDR1 and CDR2: DFQATT, SNEGSKA (reference sequence). This CDR3 is built from 20 residues. Unmatched junction bases numbered 17, after V lost 0 bases and J lost 2 bases. The CDR3 coding sequence is TGCAGTGCTAGAGATCCCAGGGGAATTACAGGGGGCTTGGGCAATCAGCCCCAGCATTTT. It is translated as CSARDPRGITGGLGNQPQHF.

This clonotype was found a few times. The chain links TRBV7-9 to TRBJ2-5; weak D call: TRBD2 (5 bases). Germline lookup yields CDR1 SEHNR and CDR2 FQNEAQ (reference sequence). The CDR3 length is 12 residues. Deletions cut 8 bases from V and 5 bases from J, with 12 bases between. DNA of the CDR3: TGTGCCAGCCGAGGGAAGTCGGAGACCCAGTACTTC. The encoded protein is CASRGKSETQYF.

This clonotype was counted many times. The chain joins TRBV3-1 to TRBJ2-7; the match to TRBD1 covers 9 bases. Germline trimming cut 1 base from V and 6 bases from J; bases unmatched to any gene: 13. The CDR3 extends over 17 amino acids. The germline CDR1 and CDR2 sequences are LGHDT and YNNKEL (reference sequence). Here the CDR3 DNA reads TGTGCCAGCAGCCAAGTTTCAAAGTGGGGACAGGGAATCGAGCAGTACTTC. It encodes CASSQVSKWGQGIEQYF.

J is TRBJ2-1 and V is TRBV24-1; weak D call: TRBD2 (6 bases). The germline CDR1 and CDR2 sequences are KGHDR and SFDVKD. The CDR3 is made up of 11 amino acids. Trimming took off 7 bases at V and 9 bases at J, with 9 bases between the two ends. CDR3 bases: TGTGCCACCAGGGGGGGAGTTGAGCAGTTCTTC. Its protein product is CATRGGVEQFF.

This clonotype has a handful of counts. Likely a read error: the CDR3 ends without its conserved phenylalanine or tryptophan. The rearrangement links TRBV4-3 to TRBJ1-1; no clear D. In germline, CDR1 is LGHNA, CDR2 YSLEER. V was cut by 1 base and J by 1 base, with 7 bases left in between. CDR3 size: 14 residues. CDR3 bases: TGCGCCAGCAGCCAAGGCCAGCCGAACACTGAAGCTTTCCTT. This encodes CASSQGQPNTEAFL.